The present entry profiles one T cell receptor (beta chain) with its context. The length of the CDR3 is 12 residues. Germline assignment: CDR1 MNHEY and CDR2 SVGAGI. The V end lost 4 bases, the J end lost 6 bases, and 10 bases lay between the germline ends. The data were obtained in a study of blood T cell repertoires in COVID-19. For the study at large: Both acute and convalescent COVID-19 samples were obtained from the United States, Italy and Spain. Sources were T cells, B-cell-depleted T cells, or PBMCs; the material itself was cDNA or gDNA.

Per the original data handling: Amplification of reference gene primers was used by the study to estimate nucleated cell counts. The assay was immunoSEQ multiplex PCR, and TCRdb's table has in-frame clones only and misses some. V and J calls plus clone size are reproduced from that table; the DNA served to infer D and trimming. The table records about 180,000 clones, roughly nine tenths of them present only once. The chain carries TRBV6-5 and TRBJ2-7; D possibly corresponds to TRBD1 (5 bases). The source of this sequence is a man younger than 30 who had recovered from COVID-19. The sequenced sample consisted of peripheral blood. DNA of the CDR3: TGTGCCAGCAGTTCTAGACAGCTCGAGCAGTACTTC. Translating it yields CASSSRQLEQYF.